This passage covers 30 T cell receptor beta chains from one sample sequenced in a study. TCRdb recomputed calls from the 5' RACE reads with MiXCR, one row per CDR3 protein. The sample has 50,000 to 60,000 distinct CDR3 sequences, around 20% seen once. Treg sorting used a CD4+CD25+CD127-/low gate. Specimen: tumor-infiltrating Tregs sorted from the breast tumor. These TCRs come from a female donor with breast cancer.

In regard to this clonotype: No conserved phenylalanine or tryptophan is present at the end of the CDR3, so a read error is the likely explanation. This rearrangement joins TRBV6-1 to TRBJ1-2; D perhaps matches TRBD1 (6 bases). The germline CDR1 and CDR2 sequences are MNHNS and SASEGT. V was shortened by 4 bases and J by 8 bases, with 11 bases between the two germline ends. The CDR3 is 12 amino acids. CDR3 amino acids: CASSVQTGGYTL. CDR3 DNA: TGTGCCAGCAGTGTACAGACAGGAGGCTACACCCTC.

This clonotype was found a few times. The rearrangement links TRBV24-1 to TRBJ2-4; 10 bases agree with TRBD1. Germline values: CDR1 KGHDR, CDR2 SFDVKD. This CDR3 has 15 residues. V trimming: 2 bases; J trimming: 8 bases; junction bases outside the gene matches: 5. The CDR3, as DNA: TGTGCCACCAGTGATTCCGGGACAGGGGTGGACATTCAGTACTTC. Translating it yields CATSDSGTGVDIQYF.

The chain carries TRBV7-3 and TRBJ2-6, with D possibly matching TRBD1 (5 bases). The CDR3 length is 15 residues. V lost 3 bases and J lost 4, with 10 bases in between. CDR1 and CDR2 from the germline V gene are SGHTA and FQGTGA. CDR3 nucleotide sequence: TGTGCCAGCAGCTTGACAGTTCTAGGGGCCAACGTCCTGACTTTC. Translated, it gives CASSLTVLGANVLTF.

This clonotype was observed a few times. In DNA, the CDR3 is TGTGCCAGCAGCCATTCCGCCGCGAGTACTAACTATGGCTACACCTTC. This encodes CASSHSAASTNYGYTF. V is TRBV14 and J is TRBJ1-2; D is unclear. This CDR3 region has 16 residues. Trimming removed 3 bases at V and 0 bases at J, with 14 bases between. The germline gives CDR1 SGHDN, CDR2 FVKESK.

The rearrangement joins TRBV30 to TRBJ1-1; 7 nucleotides line up with TRBD1. Germline lookup yields CDR1 GTSNPN and CDR2 SVGIG (reference sequence). The V and J ends lost 5 bases and 7 bases, in that order; junction bases with no gene match: 10. This CDR3 comprises 13 residues. CDR3: CAWRHRGQSEAFF. Here the CDR3 DNA reads TGTGCCTGGCGCCACAGGGGTCAGAGTGAAGCTTTCTTT.

V and J are TRBV5-1 and TRBJ2-3; the match to TRBD2 covers 7 bases. The V segment lost 8 bases and the J segment 6 bases; nucleotides outside the gene matches: 12. This CDR3 has 14 amino acids. Germline-derived CDR1 and CDR2 are SGHRS and YFSETQ. The CDR3 spells CASSKRGQGDTQYF. As DNA, the CDR3 is TGCGCCAGTTCTAAGCGGGGCCAAGGGGATACGCAGTATTTT.

J is TRBJ2-3 and V is TRBV2; 15 bases fit TRBD2. Per germline, CDR1 SNHLY and CDR2 FYNNEI. This CDR3 comprises 16 residues. V shed 5 bases and J 3 bases; nucleotides not matched to a gene: 3. CDR3 sequence: CASSRTSGRGTDTQYF. The CDR3 DNA is TGTGCCAGCAGTAGGACTAGCGGGAGGGGTACAGATACGCAGTATTTT.

The gene calls are TRBV12-3 or TRBV12-4 and TRBJ2-2; the D call may be TRBD1 or TRBD2 (6 bases each). The V end lost 6 bases, the J end lost 14 bases, and 16 bases lay between the germline ends. This CDR3 contains 12 residues. The CDR3 DNA reads TGTGCCAGCAGAACCGGGGGACAAAGACTGTTTTTT. Protein sequence: CASRTGGQRLFF.

The chain has TRBV6-1 and TRBJ1-5, with 7 bases matching TRBD1. Germline V lookup: CDR1 MNHNS, CDR2 SASEGT. The ends lost 6 bases at V and 0 bases at J; junction bases unmatched: 11. The CDR3 runs to 17 residues. DNA of the CDR3: TGTGCCAGCAGGCGGGACAGAATACCTTATAGCAATCAGCCCCAGCATTTT. Protein product: CASRRDRIPYSNQPQHF.

This clonotype was seen ten or more times. This chain connects TRBV4-1 to TRBJ1-1; 8 bases are shared with TRBD1. There are 15 residues in the CDR3. Trimming at V came to 4 bases and at J to 5 bases, leaving 9 bases not matched to a gene. Per germline, CDR1 MGHRA and CDR2 YSYEKL. The CDR3 region is CASSPEGTGRTEAFF. Written as DNA, the CDR3 is TGCGCCAGCAGCCCGGAAGGGACAGGTAGGACTGAAGCTTTCTTT.

The chain employs TRBV4-2 and TRBJ2-3; 8 bases agree with TRBD2. The germline V gene has CDR1 LGHNA and CDR2 YNFKEQ. The V gene end was trimmed by 0 bases and the J gene end by 11 bases; junction bases not matched to a gene: 10. The CDR3 is made up of 15 amino acids. The CDR3 reads CASSQDGPSGRLQYF. The CDR3 DNA is TGTGCCAGCAGCCAAGATGGCCCCAGCGGGAGACTGCAGTATTTT.

There are a few counts of this clonotype. Written as DNA, the CDR3 is TGTGCCAGCAGCTTGTTAGGCAGGGGGCCATCCTACGAGCAGTACTTC. Protein: CASSLLGRGPSYEQYF. The chain combines TRBV5-6 with TRBJ2-7; TRBD1 aligns across 8 bases. Looked up from germline, CDR1 is SGHDT and CDR2 is YYEEEE. With V trimmed by 1 base and J by 1 base, 7 bases remained unmatched. CDR3 length equals 16 residues.

This clonotype was counted ten times or more. The chain combines TRBV4-1 with TRBJ1-4; 11 bases fit TRBD1. This CDR3 is built from 18 residues. Unmatched junction bases numbered 10, after V lost 1 base and J lost 6 bases. Per the germline V gene, CDR1 is MGHRA and CDR2 is YSYEKL. The CDR3 is CASSQVQDRGRSYEKLFF. Written as DNA, the CDR3 is TGCGCCAGCAGCCAAGTCCAGGACAGGGGGCGTTCTTATGAAAAACTGTTTTTT.

The chain has TRBV6-1 and TRBJ2-5; weak D call: TRBD2 (6 bases). The germline V and J ends were trimmed by 1 base and 5 bases, with 17 bases remaining between them. The CDR3 runs to 16 residues. Germline V gives CDR1 MNHNS, CDR2 SASEGT. CDR3 nucleotide sequence: TGTGCCAGCAGTGAAGGGTCTAGCGCCCCAGGGGAGACCCAGTACTTC. Protein product: CASSEGSSAPGETQYF.

This clonotype has ten or more counts. V gene TRBV20-1 combines with J gene TRBJ1-6; the match to TRBD1 covers 12 bases. Trimming took 6 bases from V and 9 from J; bases not matched to a gene: 9. Germline assignment: CDR1 DFQATT and CDR2 SNEGSKA (reference sequence). The length of the CDR3 is 15 residues. This chain's CDR3 is CSAGPPGQGASPLHF. The CDR3 region has the DNA TGCAGTGCGGGGCCTCCGGGACAGGGGGCTTCACCCCTCCACTTT.

This clonotype is judged medium-sized (0.01 to 0.1%). This CDR3 reads CASSLTGRQGRETQYF. The CDR3 nucleotides read TGTGCCAGCAGCTTAACAGGTCGACAGGGAAGAGAGACCCAGTACTTC. The V and J genes are TRBV7-3 and TRBJ2-5, with TRBD1 identical over 7 bases. CDR1 and CDR2 (germline): SGHTA, FQGTGA. The trim removed 0 bases at V and 4 bases at J, leaving 8 bases unmatched. This CDR3 is 16 amino acids long.

This clonotype was seen ten or more times. The V and J genes are TRBV7-6 and TRBJ2-1; 9 bases agree with TRBD2. CDR1 and CDR2 from the germline V gene are SGHVS and FNYEAQ. The V and J ends lost 5 bases and 4 bases, in that order; junction bases with no gene match: 9. CDR3 length equals 16 residues. The CDR3 loop is CASSHYRLAEYNEQFF. DNA for the CDR3: TGTGCCAGCAGCCACTATCGACTAGCGGAATACAATGAGCAGTTCTTC.

This clonotype was seen ten or more times. The gene calls are TRBV27 and TRBJ1-2; TRBD1 matches at 10 bases. The V gene end was trimmed by 6 bases and the J gene end by 4 bases; junction bases not matched to a gene: 8. Germline V gene data show CDR1 as MNHEY and CDR2 as SMNVEV (reference sequence). This CDR3 contains 15 residues. The CDR3 region has the DNA TGTGCCAGCAGCTTGTCGACAGGGGGCCTCTATGGCTACACCTTC. The encoded protein is CASSLSTGGLYGYTF.

A note on this clonotype: Since no conserved phenylalanine or tryptophan closes the CDR3, a read error is the likely cause. For the CDR3, the DNA is TGCGCCAGCAGCAAAACAGGCAACTCCTACGAGCAGTACTCC. Protein product: CASSKTGNSYEQYS. The chain combines TRBV5-1 with TRBJ2-7; maybe TRBD1 (5 bases). This CDR3 is 14 amino acids long. CDR1 SGHRS and CDR2 YFSETQ come from the germline V gene. V was trimmed by 4 bases and J by 0 bases, leaving 11 bases between them.

This clonotype was picked up many times. The chain is built from TRBV7-2 and TRBJ2-5; D could derive from TRBD1 or TRBD2 (5 bases each). This CDR3 has 15 amino acids. The germline CDR1 and CDR2 sequences are SGHTA and FQGNSA. Trimming left V 4 bases short and J 7 bases short, with 19 bases between. For the CDR3, the DNA is TGTGCCAGCAGCTCAGGGACCCCCGGGGTTGGGACCCAGTACTTC. Translated, it gives CASSSGTPGVGTQYF.

Comment on this clonotype: Germline and junction disagree at one end, which may indicate a read error. The rearrangement uses TRBV7-2 and TRBJ2-7, with TRBD1 identical over 7 bases. CDR1 is SGHTA and CDR2 is FQGNSA in the germline V gene. The CDR3 loop spans 14 amino acids. The CDR3 sequence: CASSLGQSSCEQYF. In DNA form, the CDR3 reads TGTGCCAGCAGCTTGGGACAGAGCTCCTGCGAGCAGTACTTC.

This clonotype has ten or more counts. The rearrangement uses TRBV5-1 and TRBJ2-5, with D unclear. The CDR3 totals 14 residues. The V gene's germline CDR1 is SGHRS and CDR2 YFSETQ. Trimming stripped 0 bases from V and 4 bases from J, with 10 bases between. The CDR3 sequence: CASSLASRPETQYF. The CDR3 DNA sequence: TGCGCCAGCAGCTTGGCCAGCCGACCAGAGACCCAGTACTTC.

This clonotype has just a few counts. In DNA, the CDR3 is TGTGCCAGCAGCTTAGCGTTGCGGGGGGGCACAGATACGCAGTATTTT. It codes for CASSLALRGGTDTQYF. The chain carries TRBV7-2 and TRBJ2-3; 8 positions match TRBD2. Germline CDR1 reads SGHTA; CDR2 reads FQGNSA. The CDR3 contains 16 residues. With V trimmed by 0 bases and J by 1 base, 3 bases remained unmatched.

The chain employs TRBV5-1 and TRBJ2-7; TRBD1 matches at 8 bases. The CDR3 extends over 15 amino acids. CDR1 is SGHRS and CDR2 is YFSETQ in the germline V gene. With 0 bases clipped from V and 3 bases from J, the junction kept 5 bases outside the gene matches. The CDR3 DNA sequence: TGCGCCAGCAGCTTGGCGCCAGGGGGCCTCTACGAGCAGTACTTC. This sequence encodes CASSLAPGGLYEQYF.

There are a few counts of this clonotype. This chain connects TRBV5-1 to TRBJ2-6, with 8 bases identical to TRBD1. Germline loops: CDR1 SGHRS, CDR2 YFSETQ. The CDR3 spans 16 residues. V dropped 4 bases and J dropped 4; count of bases not matched to a gene: 7. CDR3 sequence: CASSPWTGYGANVLTF. CDR3 sequence (DNA): TGCGCCAGCAGCCCATGGACAGGGTACGGGGCCAACGTCCTGACTTTC.

A note on this clonotype: A much larger clone is a single base away; this may be a read error. The chain couples TRBV29-1 to TRBJ1-5; a possible D gene is TRBD1 (6 bases). The CDR3 totals 13 residues. V was trimmed by 4 bases and J by 7 bases, leaving 14 bases between them. Germline CDR1 is SQVTM and CDR2 is ANQGSEA. CDR3 loop: CSVGVGGAQPQHF. The CDR3 DNA reads TGCAGCGTTGGGGTCGGGGGCGCACAGCCCCAGCATTTT.

Points on this clonotype: An end of the junction does not agree with germline; a read error may underlie this. The rearrangement links TRBV12-3 or TRBV12-4 to TRBJ2-3, with TRBD2 matching 8 bases. The CDR3 runs to 14 residues. The CDR3 sequence is CASSLAGNTDTQYF. DNA for the CDR3: TGTGCCAGCAGCTTAGCGGGGAACACAGATACGCAGTATTTT.

This clonotype was counted once. A much larger clone differs from this one at a single base, so this may be a read error. The J gene is TRBJ1-1, the V gene TRBV5-1, with D tentatively TRBD1 (5 bases). The CDR3 runs to 15 residues. CDR1 is SGHRS and CDR2 is YFSETQ in the germline V gene. Trimming left V 7 bases short and J 1 base short, with 17 bases between. DNA for the CDR3: TGCGCCAGCGGCTCGACGGGACGGTCGAACACTGAAGCTTTCTTT. Protein: CASGSTGRSNTEAFF.

This clonotype was found many times. The chain joins TRBV5-1 to TRBJ2-1, with 9 bases fitting TRBD1. This CDR3 is built from 16 residues. V lost 3 bases, J lost 3 bases, and 7 bases stayed unmatched. CDR1 and CDR2 (germline): SGHRS, YFSETQ. CDR3 amino acids: CASSSLPGQGYNEQFF. As DNA, the CDR3 is TGCGCCAGCAGCTCCCTTCCGGGACAGGGCTACAATGAGCAGTTCTTC. Looking up the rest from reference TRBV5-1 and TRBJ2-1 gives the full variable domain: KAGVTQTPRYLIKTRGQQVTLSCSPISGHRSVSWYQQTPGQGLQFLFEYFSETQRNKGNFPGRFSGRQFSNSRSEMNVSTLELGDSALYLCASSSLPGQGYNEQFFGPGTRLTVL.

This clonotype was detected ten times or more. The chain combines TRBV3-1 with TRBJ2-1; D is possibly TRBD2 (6 bases). Germline CDR1 reads LGHDT; CDR2 reads YNNKEL (reference sequence). The CDR3 has 15 amino acids. The germline V and J ends were trimmed by 1 base and 6 bases, with 13 bases remaining between them. CDR3 sequence: CASSQGRGDRNEQFF. The DNA of the CDR3 is TGTGCCAGCAGCCAAGGGCGCGGGGACCGCAATGAGCAGTTCTTC.